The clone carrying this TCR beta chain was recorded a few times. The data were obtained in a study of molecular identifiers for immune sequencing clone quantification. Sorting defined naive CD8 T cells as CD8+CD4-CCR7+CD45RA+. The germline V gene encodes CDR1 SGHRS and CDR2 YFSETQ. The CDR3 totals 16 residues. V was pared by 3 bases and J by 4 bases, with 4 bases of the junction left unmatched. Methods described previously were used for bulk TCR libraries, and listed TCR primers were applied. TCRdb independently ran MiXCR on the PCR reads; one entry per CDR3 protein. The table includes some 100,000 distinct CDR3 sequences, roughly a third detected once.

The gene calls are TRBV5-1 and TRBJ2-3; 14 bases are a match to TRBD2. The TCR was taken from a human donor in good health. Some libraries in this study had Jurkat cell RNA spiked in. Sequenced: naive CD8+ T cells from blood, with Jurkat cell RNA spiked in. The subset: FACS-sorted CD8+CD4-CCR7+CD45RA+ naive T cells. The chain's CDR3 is CASSSGTSGSADTQYF. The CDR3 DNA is TGCGCCAGCAGCTCCGGGACTAGCGGGAGTGCAGATACGCAGTATTTT.